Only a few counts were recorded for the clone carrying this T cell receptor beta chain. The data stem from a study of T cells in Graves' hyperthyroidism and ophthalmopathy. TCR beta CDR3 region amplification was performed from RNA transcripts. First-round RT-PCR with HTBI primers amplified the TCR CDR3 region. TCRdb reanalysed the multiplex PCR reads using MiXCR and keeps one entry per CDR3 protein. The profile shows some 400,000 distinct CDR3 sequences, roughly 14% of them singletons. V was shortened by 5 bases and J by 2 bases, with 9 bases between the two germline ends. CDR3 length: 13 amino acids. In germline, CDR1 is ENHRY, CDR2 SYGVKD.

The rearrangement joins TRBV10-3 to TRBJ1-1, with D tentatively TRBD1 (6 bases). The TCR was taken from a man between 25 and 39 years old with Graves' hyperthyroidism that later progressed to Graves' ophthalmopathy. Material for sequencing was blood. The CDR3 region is CAISLGANTEAFF. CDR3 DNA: TGTGCCATCAGTCTGGGGGCTAACACTGAAGCTTTCTTT.